These 9 T cell receptor beta chains originate from one sample sequenced in a study of T cells after yellow fever vaccination. TCRdb analysed the 5' RACE reads with MiXCR anew, one entry per CDR3 protein. This table has hundreds of thousands of distinct CDR3 sequences, 9.5% to 15% appearing once. This specimen was CD4+ T cells sorted from PBMCs, taken 15 days after the yellow fever booster vaccination. The receptors derive from a man in his late teens or twenties who received the YFV17D yellow fever vaccine.

The rearrangement uses TRBV12-3 or TRBV12-4 and TRBJ2-7, with 10 bases that match TRBD2. The ends lost 6 bases at V and 3 bases at J; junction bases unmatched: 8. The CDR3 has 15 residues. The CDR3 reads CASSLGLADLYEQYF. In DNA, the CDR3 is TGTGCCAGCAGCCTCGGACTAGCGGACCTCTACGAGCAGTACTTC.

In its sample, this clonotype was seen a few times. This chain uses TRBV5-1 with TRBJ2-1; D is tentatively TRBD1 or TRBD2 (5 bases each). CDR3 length: 12 residues. With 4 bases removed from V and 14 bases from J, the gap between germline ends came to 16 bases. Germline CDR1 reads SGHRS; CDR2 reads YFSETQ. CDR3 region: CASSRDVGGKFF. The CDR3 coding sequence is TGCGCCAGCAGCCGGGACGTAGGTGGAAAGTTCTTC.

This clonotype was seen more than once but under ten times. The CDR3 region is CASSQGDRGDNTEAFF. CDR3 bases: TGTGCCAGCAGCCAAGGGGACAGGGGCGACAACACTGAAGCTTTCTTT. V usage is TRBV14 and J usage is TRBJ1-1; 10 bases are shared with TRBD1. V dropped 1 base and J dropped 2; count of bases not matched to a gene: 4. CDR1 is SGHDN and CDR2 is FVKESK in the germline V gene. The CDR3 loop spans 16 amino acids. Full variable domain (missing parts from reference TRBV14 and TRBJ1-1): EAGVTQFPSHSVIEKGQTVTLRCDPISGHDNLYWYRRVMGKEIKFLLHFVKESKQDESGMPNNRFLAERTGGTYSTLKVQPAELEDSGVYFCASSQGDRGDNTEAFFGQGTRLTVV.

This clonotype was seen repeatedly, ten times or more. This chain joins TRBV12-3 or TRBV12-4 and TRBJ2-6; D remains ambiguous. With 6 bases removed from V and 0 bases from J, the gap between germline ends came to 15 bases. The CDR3 sequence is 17 residues long. This CDR3 reads CASSARSRSSGANVLTF. The CDR3 DNA sequence: TGTGCCAGCAGCGCCCGGAGCCGAAGCTCTGGGGCCAACGTCCTGACTTTC.

The V and J genes are TRBV24-1 and TRBJ2-2; no reliable D call. The CDR3 runs 13 residues. The V end was cut by 4 bases, the J end by 6 bases, with 8 bases between. The germline V gene has CDR1 KGHDR and CDR2 SFDVKD. As DNA, the CDR3 is TGTGCCACCAGTGACTCCTGGGCCGGGGAGCTGTTTTTT. This codes for CATSDSWAGELFF.

In this sample, this clonotype turned up a few times. The chain employs TRBV4-1 and TRBJ2-7; D is undetermined. The germline CDR1 and CDR2 sequences are MGHRA and YSYEKL. The ends were cut back, 1 base at V and 3 bases at J, with 16 bases in the middle. This CDR3 contains 16 residues. CDR3 in amino acids: CASSQVLPLGYYEQYF. The DNA for the CDR3 is TGCGCCAGCAGCCAAGTTCTTCCCCTCGGGTACTACGAGCAGTACTTC.

This clonotype was recorded a few times. The V call is TRBV5-1, the J call TRBJ2-7; D uncertain. CDR3 size: 12 residues. Germline loops: CDR1 SGHRS, CDR2 YFSETQ. V shed 5 bases and J shed 9 bases, with 15 bases lying between them. The CDR3 spells CASRPAALGQYV. The CDR3 coding sequence is TGCGCCAGCAGACCAGCCGCCCTAGGGCAGTACGTC.

The V call is TRBV25-1, the J call TRBJ2-3, with TRBD1 identical over 8 bases. The CDR3 is 15 amino acids. V shed 1 base and J 3 bases; nucleotides not matched to a gene: 3. Germline V gene data show CDR1 as MGHDK and CDR2 as SYGVNS. Here the CDR3 DNA reads TGTGCCAGCAGTGAATTGGGACAGGCGACAGATACGCAGTATTTT. It encodes CASSELGQATDTQYF.

This clonotype has a count of ten or more. The chain carries TRBV24-1 and TRBJ2-2; 9 bases are a match to TRBD2. From germline, CDR1 is KGHDR and CDR2 SFDVKD. The CDR3 has 17 residues. J gave up 4 bases and V 3 bases, and 8 bases lay outside the gene matches. The CDR3, as DNA: TGTGCCACCAGTGATCGGGGGACTAGCCCAGGCACCGGGGAGCTGTTTTTT. It yields the protein CATSDRGTSPGTGELFF.